This T cell receptor beta chain stems from a study of blood T cell repertoires in COVID-19. Only in-frame clones appear in the TCRdb table, and some are missing; sequencing was by immunoSEQ multiplex PCR. The sample records about 390,000 clones, approximately 87% being singletons. Participants were placed into cohorts based on the clinical history they reported. The germline V and J ends were trimmed by 0 bases and 4 bases, with 10 bases remaining between them. Germline values: CDR1 MNHEY, CDR2 SVGAGI. The CDR3 spans 14 residues. The gene calls are TRBV6-5 and TRBJ2-7, with D maybe TRBD1 (5 bases). Sample: PBMCs or T cells enriched from blood (not recorded which). This receptor was obtained from a woman between 50 and 59 years old who had recovered from COVID-19. In nucleotides, the CDR3 is TGTGCCAGCAGTTACTCGAAGCAGGGTTACGAGCAGTACTTC. This codes for CASSYSKQGYEQYF.